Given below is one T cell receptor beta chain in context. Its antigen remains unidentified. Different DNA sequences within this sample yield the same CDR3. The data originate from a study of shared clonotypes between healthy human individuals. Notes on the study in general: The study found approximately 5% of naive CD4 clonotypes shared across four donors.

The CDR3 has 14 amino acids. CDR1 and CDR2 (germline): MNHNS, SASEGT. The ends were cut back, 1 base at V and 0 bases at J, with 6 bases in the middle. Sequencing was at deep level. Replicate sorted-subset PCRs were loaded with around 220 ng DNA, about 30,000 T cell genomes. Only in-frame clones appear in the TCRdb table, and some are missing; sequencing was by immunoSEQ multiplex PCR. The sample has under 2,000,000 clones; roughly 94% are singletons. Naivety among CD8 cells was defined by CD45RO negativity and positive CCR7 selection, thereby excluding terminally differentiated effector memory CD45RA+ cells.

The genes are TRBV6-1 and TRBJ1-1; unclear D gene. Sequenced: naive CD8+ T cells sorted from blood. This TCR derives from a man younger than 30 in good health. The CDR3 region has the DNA TGTGCCAGCAGTGAAGGACGGTTGAACACTGAAGCTTTCTTT. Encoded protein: CASSEGRLNTEAFF.